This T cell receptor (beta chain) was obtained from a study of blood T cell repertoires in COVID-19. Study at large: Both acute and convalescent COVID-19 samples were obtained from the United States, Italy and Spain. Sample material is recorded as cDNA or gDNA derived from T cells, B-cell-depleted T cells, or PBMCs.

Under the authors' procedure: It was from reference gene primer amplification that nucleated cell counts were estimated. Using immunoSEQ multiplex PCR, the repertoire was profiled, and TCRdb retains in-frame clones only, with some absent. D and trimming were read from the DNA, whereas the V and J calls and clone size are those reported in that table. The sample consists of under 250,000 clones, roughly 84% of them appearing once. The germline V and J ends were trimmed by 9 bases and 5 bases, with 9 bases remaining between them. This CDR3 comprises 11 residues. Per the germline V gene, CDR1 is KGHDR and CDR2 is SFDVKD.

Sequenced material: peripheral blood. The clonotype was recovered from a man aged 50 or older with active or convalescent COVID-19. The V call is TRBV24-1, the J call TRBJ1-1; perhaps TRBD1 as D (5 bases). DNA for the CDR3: TGTGCCACCGAGGAGGGGACTGAAGCTTTCTTT. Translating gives CATEEGTEAFF.